The clone carrying this TCR beta chain appeared a few times. Its antigen is still unknown. This sample was taken from a study of blood T cells in healthy people across ages. Study-level findings and limits: Changes seen in expanded clonotypes were possibly confounded by donor CMV status left unknown.

For the second PCR, which ran for roughly 6 to 11 cycles, a sample-barcoded 5' primer and a J-beta primer mix were used. TCRdb fed the 5' RACE reads into MiXCR, producing one record per CDR3 protein. Here the sample spans 890,000 or so distinct CDR3 sequences, around 68% being singletons. This CDR3 comprises 14 residues. Germline assignment: CDR1 DFQATT and CDR2 SNEGSKA (reference sequence). J gave up 5 bases and V 2 bases, and 8 bases lay outside the gene matches. The specimen sequenced was blood. The rearrangement uses TRBV20-1 and TRBJ1-2; 7 bases fit TRBD1. This TCR derives from a man between 25 and 39 years old in good health. The CDR3 bases are TGCAGTGCTAGATCCACAGGGGCAGGGTATGGCTACACCTTC. The encoded protein is CSARSTGAGYGYTF.